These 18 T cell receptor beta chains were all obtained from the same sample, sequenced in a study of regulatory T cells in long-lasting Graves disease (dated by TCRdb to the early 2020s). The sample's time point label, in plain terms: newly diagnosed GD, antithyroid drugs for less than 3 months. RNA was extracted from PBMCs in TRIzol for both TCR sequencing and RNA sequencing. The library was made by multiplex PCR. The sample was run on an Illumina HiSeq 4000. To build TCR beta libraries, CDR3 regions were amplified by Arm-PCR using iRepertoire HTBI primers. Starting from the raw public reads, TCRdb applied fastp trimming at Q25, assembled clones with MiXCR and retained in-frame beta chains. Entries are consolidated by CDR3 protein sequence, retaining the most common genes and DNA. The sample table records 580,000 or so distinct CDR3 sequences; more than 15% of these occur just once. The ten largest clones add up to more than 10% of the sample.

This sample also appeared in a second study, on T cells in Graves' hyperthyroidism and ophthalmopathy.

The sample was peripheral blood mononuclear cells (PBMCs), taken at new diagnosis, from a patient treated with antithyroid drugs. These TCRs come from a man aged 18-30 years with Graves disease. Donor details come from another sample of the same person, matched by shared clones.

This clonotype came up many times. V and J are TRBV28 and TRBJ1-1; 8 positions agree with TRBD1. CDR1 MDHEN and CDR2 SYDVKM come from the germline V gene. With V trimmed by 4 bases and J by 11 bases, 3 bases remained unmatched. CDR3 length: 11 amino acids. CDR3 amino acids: CASSSDRAAFF. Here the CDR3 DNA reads TGTGCCAGCAGTTCGGACAGGGCGGCTTTCTTT.

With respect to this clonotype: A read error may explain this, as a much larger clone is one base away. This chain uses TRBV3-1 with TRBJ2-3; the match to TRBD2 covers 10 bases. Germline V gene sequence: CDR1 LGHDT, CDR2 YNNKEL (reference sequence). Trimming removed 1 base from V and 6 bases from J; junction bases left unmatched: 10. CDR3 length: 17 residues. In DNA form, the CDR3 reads TGTGCCAGCAGCCAAGGAGCGACTAGCGGGTTGTGGGATACGCAGTATTTT. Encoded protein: CASSQGATSGLWDTQYF.

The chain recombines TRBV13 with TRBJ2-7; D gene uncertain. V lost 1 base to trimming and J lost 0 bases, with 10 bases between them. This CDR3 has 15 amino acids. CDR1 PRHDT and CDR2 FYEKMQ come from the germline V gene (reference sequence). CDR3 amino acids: CASSLVAASSYEQYF. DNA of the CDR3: TGTGCCAGCAGCTTAGTGGCAGCAAGCTCCTACGAGCAGTACTTC.

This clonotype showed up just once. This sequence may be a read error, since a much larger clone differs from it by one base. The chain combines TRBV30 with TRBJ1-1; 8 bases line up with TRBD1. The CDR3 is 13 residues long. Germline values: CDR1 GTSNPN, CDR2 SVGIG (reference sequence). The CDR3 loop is CAWSVPGGTEALF. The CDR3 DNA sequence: TGTGCCTGGAGTGTACCAGGGGGCACTGAAGCTCTCTTT. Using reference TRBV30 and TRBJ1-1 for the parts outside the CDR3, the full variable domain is SQTIHQWPATLVQPVGSPLSLECTVEGTSNPNLYWYRQAAGRGLQLLFYSVGIGQISSEVPQNLSASRPQDRQFILSSKKLLLSDSGFYLCAWSVPGGTEALFGQGTRLTVV.

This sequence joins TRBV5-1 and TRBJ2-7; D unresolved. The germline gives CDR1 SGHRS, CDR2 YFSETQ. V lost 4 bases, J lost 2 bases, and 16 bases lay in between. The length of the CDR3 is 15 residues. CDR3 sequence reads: CASSPRVSTAYEQYF. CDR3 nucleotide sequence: TGCGCCAGCAGCCCCCGGGTCAGCACCGCCTACGAGCAGTACTTC.

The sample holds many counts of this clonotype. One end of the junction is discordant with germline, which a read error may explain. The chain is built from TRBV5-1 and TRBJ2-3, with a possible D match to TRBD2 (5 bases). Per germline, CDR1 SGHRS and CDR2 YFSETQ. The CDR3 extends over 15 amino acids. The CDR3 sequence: CASSLNGGSTDTQYF. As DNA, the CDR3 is TGTGCCAGCAGCTTAAACGGCGGGAGCACAGATACGCAGTATTTT.

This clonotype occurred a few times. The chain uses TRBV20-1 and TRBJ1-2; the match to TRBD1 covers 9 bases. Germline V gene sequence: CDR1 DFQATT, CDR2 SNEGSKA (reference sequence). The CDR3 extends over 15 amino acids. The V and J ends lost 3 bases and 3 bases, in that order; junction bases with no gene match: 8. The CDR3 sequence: CSARARTGVDYGYTF. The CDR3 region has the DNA TGCAGTGCTAGGGCCCGGACAGGGGTGGACTATGGCTACACCTTC.

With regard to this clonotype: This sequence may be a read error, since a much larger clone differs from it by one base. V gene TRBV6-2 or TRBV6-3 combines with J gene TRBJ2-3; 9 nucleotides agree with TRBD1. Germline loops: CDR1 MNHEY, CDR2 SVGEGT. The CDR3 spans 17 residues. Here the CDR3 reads CASSPTSGTGSTDAQYF. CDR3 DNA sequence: TGTGCCAGCAGCCCCACAAGTGGGACAGGGTCCACAGATGCGCAGTATTTT.

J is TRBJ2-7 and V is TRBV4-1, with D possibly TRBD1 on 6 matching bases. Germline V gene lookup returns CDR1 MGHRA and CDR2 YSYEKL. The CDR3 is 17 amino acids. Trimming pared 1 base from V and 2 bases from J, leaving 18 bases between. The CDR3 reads CASSQVTRPGATYEQYF. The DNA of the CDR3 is TGCGCCAGCAGCCAAGTTACTCGGCCAGGGGCCACCTACGAGCAGTACTTC.

This CDR3 is CASSLVGATNEKLFF. In DNA form, the CDR3 reads TGTGCCAGCAGCTTAGTCGGTGCAACTAATGAAAAACTGTTTTTT. The gene calls are TRBV7-9 and TRBJ1-4; D is unclear. The V and J ends lost 1 base and 0 bases respectively, with 6 bases between them. The germline gives CDR1 SEHNR, CDR2 FQNEAQ (reference sequence). The CDR3 spans 15 residues.

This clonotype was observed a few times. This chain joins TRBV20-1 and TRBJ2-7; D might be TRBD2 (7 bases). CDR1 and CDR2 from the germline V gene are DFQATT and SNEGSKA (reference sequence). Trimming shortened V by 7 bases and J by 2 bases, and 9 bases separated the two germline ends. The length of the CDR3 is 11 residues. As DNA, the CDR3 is TGCAGTGGAGGGGGGGCCTACGAGCAGTACTTC. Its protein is CSGGGAYEQYF.

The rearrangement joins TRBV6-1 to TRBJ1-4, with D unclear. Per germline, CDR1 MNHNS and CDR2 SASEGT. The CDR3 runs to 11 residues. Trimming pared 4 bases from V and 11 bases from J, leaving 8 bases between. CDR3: CASSGIAKLFF. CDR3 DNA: TGTGCCAGCAGTGGTATTGCCAAACTGTTTTTT.

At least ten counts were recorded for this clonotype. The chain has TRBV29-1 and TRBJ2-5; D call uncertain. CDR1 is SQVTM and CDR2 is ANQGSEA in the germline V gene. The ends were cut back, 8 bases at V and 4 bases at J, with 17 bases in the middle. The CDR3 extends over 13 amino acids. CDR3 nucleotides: TGCAGCCTTCTAAGGGCAAACCCAGAGACCCAGTACTTC. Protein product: CSLLRANPETQYF. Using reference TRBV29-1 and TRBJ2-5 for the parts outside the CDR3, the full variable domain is SAVISQKPSRDICQRGTSLTIQCQVDSQVTMMFWYRQQPGQSLTLIATANQGSEATYESGFVIDKFPISRPNLTFSTLTVSNMSPEDSSIYLCSLLRANPETQYFGPGTRLLVL.

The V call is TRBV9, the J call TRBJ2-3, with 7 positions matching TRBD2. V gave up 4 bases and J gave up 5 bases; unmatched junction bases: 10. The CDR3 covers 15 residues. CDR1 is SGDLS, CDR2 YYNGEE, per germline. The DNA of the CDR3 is TGTGCCAGCAGCCCCCCACTAGGGAGGGGAGATACGCAGTATTTT. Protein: CASSPPLGRGDTQYF.

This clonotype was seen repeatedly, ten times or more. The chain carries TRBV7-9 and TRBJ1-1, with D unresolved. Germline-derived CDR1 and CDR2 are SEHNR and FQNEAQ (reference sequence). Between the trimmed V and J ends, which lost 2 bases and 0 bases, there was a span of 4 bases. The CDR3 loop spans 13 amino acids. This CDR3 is CASSLQMNTEAFF. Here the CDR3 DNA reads TGTGCCAGCAGCTTACAGATGAACACTGAAGCTTTCTTT.

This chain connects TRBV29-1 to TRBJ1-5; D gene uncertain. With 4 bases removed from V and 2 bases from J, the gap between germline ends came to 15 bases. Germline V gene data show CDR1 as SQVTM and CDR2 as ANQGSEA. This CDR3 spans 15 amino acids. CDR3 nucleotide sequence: TGCAGCGTTGCGGAGAGCCCCTCTGGCAATCAGCCCCAGCATTTT. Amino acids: CSVAESPSGNQPQHF.

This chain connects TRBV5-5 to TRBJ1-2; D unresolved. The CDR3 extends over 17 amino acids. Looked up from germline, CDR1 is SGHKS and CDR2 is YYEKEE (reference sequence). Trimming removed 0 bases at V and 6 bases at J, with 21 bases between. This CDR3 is CASSLVEWASGFDGYTF. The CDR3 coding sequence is TGTGCCAGCAGCTTGGTGGAGTGGGCCAGTGGCTTTGATGGCTACACCTTC.

The CDR3 reads CSVEGGLARGTYEQYF. In nucleotides, the CDR3 is TGCAGCGTTGAAGGAGGACTAGCGAGAGGAACCTACGAGCAGTACTTC. The rearrangement links TRBV29-1 to TRBJ2-7; 9 bases fit TRBD2. This CDR3 comprises 16 residues. The germline V gene encodes CDR1 SQVTM and CDR2 ANQGSEA. Trimming took 1 base from V and 2 from J; bases not matched to a gene: 9.